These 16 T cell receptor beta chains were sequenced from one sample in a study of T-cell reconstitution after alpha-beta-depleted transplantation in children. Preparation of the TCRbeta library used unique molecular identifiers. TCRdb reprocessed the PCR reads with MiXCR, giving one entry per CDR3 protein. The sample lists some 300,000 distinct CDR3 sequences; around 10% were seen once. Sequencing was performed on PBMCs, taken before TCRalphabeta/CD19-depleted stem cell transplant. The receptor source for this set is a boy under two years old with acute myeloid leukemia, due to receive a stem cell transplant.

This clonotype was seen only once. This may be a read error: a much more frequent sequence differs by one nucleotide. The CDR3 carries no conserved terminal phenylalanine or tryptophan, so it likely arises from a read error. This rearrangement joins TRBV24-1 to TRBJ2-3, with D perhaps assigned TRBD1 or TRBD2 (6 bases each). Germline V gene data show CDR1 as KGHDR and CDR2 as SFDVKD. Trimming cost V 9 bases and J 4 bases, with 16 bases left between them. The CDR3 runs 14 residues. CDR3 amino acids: CATGQGGSPDTQYS. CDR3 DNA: TGTGCCACCGGCCAAGGGGGGTCCCCAGATACGCAGTATTCT.

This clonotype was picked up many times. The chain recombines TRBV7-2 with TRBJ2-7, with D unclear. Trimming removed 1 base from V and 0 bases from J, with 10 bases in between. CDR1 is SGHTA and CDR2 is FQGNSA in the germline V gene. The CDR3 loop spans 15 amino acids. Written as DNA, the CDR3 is TGTGCCAGCAGCTTAGAGCTAGGGCACTCCTACGAGCAGTACTTC. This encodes CASSLELGHSYEQYF. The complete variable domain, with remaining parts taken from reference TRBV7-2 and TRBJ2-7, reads GAGVSQSPSNKVTEKGKDVELRCDPISGHTALYWYRQSLGQGLEFLIYFQGNSAPDKSGLPSDRFSAERTGGSVSTLTIQRTQQEDSAVYLCASSLELGHSYEQYFGPGTRLTVT.

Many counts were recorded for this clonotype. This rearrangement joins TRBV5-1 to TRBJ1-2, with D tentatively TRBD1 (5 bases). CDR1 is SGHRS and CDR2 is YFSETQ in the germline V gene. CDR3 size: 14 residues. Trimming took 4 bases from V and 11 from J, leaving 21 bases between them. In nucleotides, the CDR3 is TGCGCCAGCAGCCCCGGGACGGCAGCCGGAGAGTACACCTTC. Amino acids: CASSPGTAAGEYTF.

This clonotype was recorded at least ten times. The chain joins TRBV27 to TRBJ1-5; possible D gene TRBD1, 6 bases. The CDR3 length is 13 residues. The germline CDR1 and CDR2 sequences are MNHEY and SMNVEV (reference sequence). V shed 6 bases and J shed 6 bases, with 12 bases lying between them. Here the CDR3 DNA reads TGTGCCAGCAGCCAAACAGGGCGTCAGCCCCAGCATTTT. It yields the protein CASSQTGRQPQHF.

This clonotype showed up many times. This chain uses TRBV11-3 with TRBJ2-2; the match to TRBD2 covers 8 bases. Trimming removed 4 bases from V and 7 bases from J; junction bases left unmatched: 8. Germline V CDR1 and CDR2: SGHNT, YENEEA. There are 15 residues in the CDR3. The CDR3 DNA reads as TGTGCCAGCAGCTCCGGGACTAGGGTTGGCGGGGAGCTGTTTTTT. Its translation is CASSSGTRVGGELFF.

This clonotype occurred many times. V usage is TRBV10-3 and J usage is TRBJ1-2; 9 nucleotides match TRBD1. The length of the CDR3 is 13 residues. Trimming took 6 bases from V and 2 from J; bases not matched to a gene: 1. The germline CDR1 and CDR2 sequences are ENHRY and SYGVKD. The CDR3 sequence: CAIRQGANYGYTF. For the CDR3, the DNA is TGTGCCATCAGACAGGGGGCGAACTATGGCTACACCTTC.

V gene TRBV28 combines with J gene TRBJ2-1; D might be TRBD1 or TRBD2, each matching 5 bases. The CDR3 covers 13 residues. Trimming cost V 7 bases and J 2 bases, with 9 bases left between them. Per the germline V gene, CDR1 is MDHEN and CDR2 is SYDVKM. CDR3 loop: CASTLGAYNEQFF. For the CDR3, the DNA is TGTGCCAGCACCCTGGGGGCCTACAATGAGCAGTTCTTC.

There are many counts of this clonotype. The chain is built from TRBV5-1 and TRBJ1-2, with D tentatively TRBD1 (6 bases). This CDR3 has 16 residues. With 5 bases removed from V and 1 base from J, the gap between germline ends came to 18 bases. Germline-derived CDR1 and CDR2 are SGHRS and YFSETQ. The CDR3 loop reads CASRSRQGPYNYGYTF. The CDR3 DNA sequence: TGCGCCAGCAGATCGCGGCAGGGGCCCTATAACTATGGCTACACCTTC. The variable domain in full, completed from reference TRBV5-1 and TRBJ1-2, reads KAGVTQTPRYLIKTRGQQVTLSCSPISGHRSVSWYQQTPGQGLQFLFEYFSETQRNKGNFPGRFSGRQFSNSRSEMNVSTLELGDSALYLCASRSRQGPYNYGYTFGSGTRLTVV.

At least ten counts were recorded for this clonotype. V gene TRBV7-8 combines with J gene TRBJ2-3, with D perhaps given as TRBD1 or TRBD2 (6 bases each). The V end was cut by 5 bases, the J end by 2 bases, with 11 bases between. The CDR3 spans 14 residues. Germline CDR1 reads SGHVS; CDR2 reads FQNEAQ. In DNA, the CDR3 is TGTGCCAGCAGCGGAGGGACATACACAGATACGCAGTATTTT. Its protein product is CASSGGTYTDTQYF.

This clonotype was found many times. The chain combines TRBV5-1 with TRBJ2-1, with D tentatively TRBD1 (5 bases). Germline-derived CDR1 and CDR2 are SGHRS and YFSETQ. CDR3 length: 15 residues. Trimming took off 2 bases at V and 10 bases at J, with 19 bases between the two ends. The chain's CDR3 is CASSFRQPRVEEQFF. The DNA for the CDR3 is TGCGCCAGCAGCTTCCGACAGCCTCGAGTGGAGGAGCAGTTCTTC.

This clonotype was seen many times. CDR3 loop: CSARSRTASYEQYF. The CDR3 nucleotides read TGCAGTGCTAGATCTAGGACAGCCTCCTACGAGCAGTACTTC. The chain is built from TRBV20-1 and TRBJ2-7; tentative D call: TRBD1 (6 bases). CDR1 and CDR2 (germline): DFQATT, SNEGSKA (reference sequence). The CDR3 consists of 14 residues. Trimming pared 2 bases from V and 0 bases from J, leaving 11 bases between.

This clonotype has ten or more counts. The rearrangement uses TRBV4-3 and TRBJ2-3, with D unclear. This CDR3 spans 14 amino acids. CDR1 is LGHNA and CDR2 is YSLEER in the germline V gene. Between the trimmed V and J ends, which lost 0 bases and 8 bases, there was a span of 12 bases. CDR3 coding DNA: TGCGCCAGCAGCCAAGATCGGACGCACGGTACGCAGTATTTT. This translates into CASSQDRTHGTQYF.

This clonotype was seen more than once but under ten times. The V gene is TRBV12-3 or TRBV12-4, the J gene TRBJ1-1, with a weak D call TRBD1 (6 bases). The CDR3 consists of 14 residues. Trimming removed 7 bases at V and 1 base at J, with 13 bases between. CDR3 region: CASIPDSWNTEAFF. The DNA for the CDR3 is TGTGCCAGCATACCGGACAGCTGGAACACTGAAGCTTTCTTT.

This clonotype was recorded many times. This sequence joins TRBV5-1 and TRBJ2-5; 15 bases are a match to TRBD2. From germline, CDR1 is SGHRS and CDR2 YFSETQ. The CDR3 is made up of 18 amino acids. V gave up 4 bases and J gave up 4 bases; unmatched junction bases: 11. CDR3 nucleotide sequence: TGCGCCAGCAGCACTGGACTAGCGGGAGGGCGGGGAAGAGAGACCCAGTACTTC. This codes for CASSTGLAGGRGRETQYF.

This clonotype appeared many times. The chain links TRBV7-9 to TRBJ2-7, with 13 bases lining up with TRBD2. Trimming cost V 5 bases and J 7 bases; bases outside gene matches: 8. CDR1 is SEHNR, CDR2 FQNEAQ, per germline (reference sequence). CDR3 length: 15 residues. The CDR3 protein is CASSPGTSGVLEQYF. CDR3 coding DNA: TGTGCCAGCAGCCCTGGGACTAGCGGGGTCCTGGAGCAGTACTTC.

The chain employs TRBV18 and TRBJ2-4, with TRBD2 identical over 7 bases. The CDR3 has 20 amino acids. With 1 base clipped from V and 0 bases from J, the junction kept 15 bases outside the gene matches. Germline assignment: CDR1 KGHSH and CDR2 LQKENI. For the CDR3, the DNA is TGTGCCAGCTCACCACTTTCTGGACTAGGAAACTTCCTAGCCAAAAACATTCAGTACTTC. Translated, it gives CASSPLSGLGNFLAKNIQYF.